A single sample is the source of the 9 T cell receptor beta chains below, sequenced in a study of regulatory T cells in long-lasting Graves disease. Time point defined: newly diagnosed GD, antithyroid drugs for less than 3 months. PBMC-extracted RNA yielded the TCR library. Combining iRepertoire HTBI primers with Arm-PCR of CDR3 regions, the authors built TCR beta libraries. TCRdb re-called the multiplex PCR reads with MiXCR, one entry per CDR3 protein. The sample records approximately 470,000 distinct CDR3 sequences, roughly 17% being singletons. This sample also appeared in a second study, on T cells in Graves' hyperthyroidism and ophthalmopathy.

The sample was peripheral blood mononuclear cells (PBMCs), taken at new diagnosis, from a patient treated with antithyroid drugs. The receptors were gathered from a man aged 40-49 years with Graves disease.

The gene calls are TRBV18 and TRBJ1-5, with TRBD1 identical over 8 bases. This CDR3 contains 18 residues. The V gene's germline CDR1 is KGHSH and CDR2 LQKENI. V trimming: 6 bases; J trimming: 5 bases; junction bases outside the gene matches: 18. CDR3 DNA sequence: TGTGCCAGCTCTCTTAAAACCGGTGGACAGGGTCCCGATCAGCCCCAGCATTTT. It translates to CASSLKTGGQGPDQPQHF.

The rearrangement joins TRBV29-1 to TRBJ1-1; TRBD1 is a possible D gene (6 bases). The CDR3 contains 12 residues. CDR1 and CDR2 from the germline V gene are SQVTM and ANQGSEA. Trimming cost V 6 bases and J 4 bases, with 12 bases left between them. The CDR3 nucleotides are TGCAGCGTCACCAGGGGTAGCACTGAAGCTTTCTTT. Its protein is CSVTRGSTEAFF.

The sample holds many counts of this clonotype. The V call is TRBV15, the J call TRBJ2-5; D ambiguous. Per germline, CDR1 LNHNV and CDR2 YYDKDF (reference sequence). This CDR3 comprises 12 residues. V dropped 1 base and J dropped 4 bases, with 4 bases sitting between them. DNA of the CDR3: TGTGCCACCAGCAGAGTGTTAGAGACCCAGTACTTC. It specifies CATSRVLETQYF.

In this sample, this clonotype turned up many times. J is TRBJ1-5 and V is TRBV28; D might be TRBD1 (5 bases). Per the germline V gene, CDR1 is MDHEN and CDR2 is SYDVKM. This CDR3 is built from 16 residues. Trimming shortened V by 5 bases and J by 0 bases, and 14 bases separated the two germline ends. CDR3 nucleotide sequence: TGTGCCAGCAGTCAAATGCAGGGACCTAGCAATCAGCCCCAGCATTTT. This encodes CASSQMQGPSNQPQHF.

This clonotype has only one observation. Just one base apart from a much larger clone, this may be a read error. The CDR3 DNA sequence: TGTGCCACCAGTGAGGAGGGGGACATCATAGATACGCAGTATTTT. Encoded protein: CATSEEGDIIDTQYF. This chain joins TRBV24-1 and TRBJ2-3; D could derive from TRBD1 or TRBD2 (6 bases each). The CDR3 is made up of 15 amino acids. The V gene's germline CDR1 is KGHDR and CDR2 SFDVKD. With 4 bases removed from V and 5 bases from J, the gap between germline ends came to 15 bases.

This clonotype was seen repeatedly, ten times or more. The rearrangement links TRBV2 to TRBJ2-1; 14 bases map to TRBD2. CDR1 is SNHLY and CDR2 is FYNNEI in the germline V gene. Germline trimming cut 6 bases from V and 7 bases from J; bases unmatched to any gene: 5. This CDR3 has 15 amino acids. CDR3 amino acids: CASSGTSGSENEQFF. In nucleotides, the CDR3 is TGTGCCAGCAGCGGGACTAGCGGGAGTGAAAATGAGCAGTTCTTC.

This clonotype was seen repeatedly, ten times or more. This chain joins TRBV27 and TRBJ2-1, with 8 positions matching TRBD2. CDR1 is MNHEY and CDR2 is SMNVEV in the germline V gene (reference sequence). CDR3 length: 14 amino acids. V was pared by 6 bases and J by 6 bases, with 7 bases of the junction left unmatched. In nucleotides, the CDR3 is TGTGCCAGCAGGGCCCCGACTAGCGCCAATGAGCAGTTCTTC. It is translated as CASRAPTSANEQFF.

This clonotype was recorded many times. The J gene is TRBJ2-3, the V gene TRBV3-1; the D call may be TRBD1 or TRBD2 (5 bases each). Germline V CDR1 and CDR2: LGHDT, YNNKEL (reference sequence). CDR3 length equals 15 residues. The V gene lost 3 bases and the J gene lost 1 base, with 11 bases spanning the gap. CDR3 in amino acids: CASSHRGVGTDTQYF. In nucleotides, the CDR3 is TGTGCCAGCAGCCATAGGGGAGTTGGCACAGATACGCAGTATTTT.

In its sample, this clonotype was seen many times. The genes are TRBV2 and TRBJ2-5, with D possibly matching TRBD2 (5 bases). CDR3 length: 15 residues. CDR1 and CDR2 from the germline V gene are SNHLY and FYNNEI. V shed 7 bases and J shed 5 bases, with 20 bases lying between them. CDR3 DNA sequence: TGTGCCAGCAAGTTCGCAGCGGCTAGCCGGGAGACCCAGTACTTC. This codes for CASKFAAASRETQYF.